This entry lists 13 T cell receptor beta chains sequenced from one sample in a study of blood T cell repertoires in COVID-19. Some clones are missing from TCRdb's copy, which holds only in-frame ones; the method was immunoSEQ multiplex PCR. The sample carries 80,000 to 100,000 clones, approximately 84% recorded once. Material for sequencing was peripheral blood. These receptors were taken from a man aged 55 to 70 with acute or convalescent COVID-19.

As for this clone: The sample carries other DNA sequences with the same CDR3. V gene TRBV7-2 combines with J gene TRBJ1-1, with 11 bases that match TRBD1. Trimming at V came to 5 bases and at J to 3 bases, leaving 2 bases not matched to a gene. Germline lookup yields CDR1 SGHTA and CDR2 FQGNSA. The CDR3 length is 14 residues. In DNA, the CDR3 is TGTGCCAGCAGCCGGGACAGGGGGGACACTGAAGCTTTCTTT. The encoded protein is CASSRDRGDTEAFF.

The genes are TRBV9 and TRBJ2-2, with 12 bases aligning to TRBD1. The CDR3 is 16 residues long. The V gene end was trimmed by 0 bases and the J gene end by 7 bases; junction bases not matched to a gene: 4. The V gene's germline CDR1 is SGDLS and CDR2 YYNGEE. The CDR3 DNA follows: TGTGCCAGCAGCGTAGCGGGACAGGGGGCGATCGGGGAGCTGTTTTTT. Its translation is CASSVAGQGAIGELFF.

This sequence joins TRBV19 and TRBJ2-1; 11 positions agree with TRBD2. CDR1 and CDR2 from the germline V gene are LNHDA and SQIVND (reference sequence). This CDR3 region has 17 residues. V gave up 8 bases and J gave up 0 bases; unmatched junction bases: 9. CDR3 nucleotides: TGTGCCAGTGAGGTGGTAGCGGGAGGGAGCTCCTACAATGAGCAGTTCTTC. Its protein is CASEVVAGGSSYNEQFF.

The CDR3 sequence: CASSESRGASGEQFF. DNA of the CDR3: TGTGCCAGCAGTGAATCACGCGGGGCTTCAGGTGAGCAGTTCTTC. V is TRBV25-1 and J is TRBJ2-1; possible D gene TRBD2, 6 bases. V dropped 1 base and J dropped 9 bases, with 16 bases sitting between them. The CDR3 runs to 15 residues. Germline V gene data show CDR1 as MGHDK and CDR2 as SYGVNS.

CDR3 sequence (DNA): TGTGCCAGCAGCGAGGGACAGAGTAACTCCTACGAGCAGTACTTC. It codes for CASSEGQSNSYEQYF. The chain carries TRBV9 and TRBJ2-7, with 7 bases matching TRBD1. CDR3 length: 15 residues. Germline V CDR1 and CDR2: SGDLS, YYNGEE. J lost 0 bases, V lost 3 bases, and 6 bases had no gene match.

The V gene is TRBV7-2, the J gene TRBJ1-6; the match to TRBD1 covers 8 bases. V gave up 5 bases and J gave up 9 bases; unmatched junction bases: 6. The CDR3 runs to 14 residues. In germline, CDR1 is SGHTA, CDR2 FQGNSA. This CDR3 reads CASSIGQGTSPLHF. For the CDR3, the DNA is TGTGCCAGCAGCATAGGACAGGGAACTTCACCCCTCCACTTT. The full variable domain, rest sourced from reference TRBV7-2 and TRBJ1-6, is GAGVSQSPSNKVTEKGKDVELRCDPISGHTALYWYRQSLGQGLEFLIYFQGNSAPDKSGLPSDRFSAERTGGSVSTLTIQRTQQEDSAVYLCASSIGQGTSPLHFGNGTRLTVT.

V gene TRBV5-1 combines with J gene TRBJ2-7; 8 positions agree with TRBD2. The germline CDR1 and CDR2 sequences are SGHRS and YFSETQ. The CDR3 extends over 15 amino acids. The V segment lost 3 bases and the J segment 6 bases; nucleotides outside the gene matches: 11. CDR3 DNA sequence: TGCGCCAGCAGCTCCGGGGTCCGGGAGGGCCGCGAGCAGTACTTC. Its protein is CASSSGVREGREQYF.

This clone was detected a few times. The gene calls are TRBV10-3 and TRBJ2-1; no firm D call. The CDR3 is 11 residues long. From germline, CDR1 is ENHRY and CDR2 SYGVKD. Deletions cut 5 bases from V and 5 bases from J, with 4 bases between. The CDR3 protein is CAISTDNEQFF. The CDR3 region has the DNA TGTGCCATCAGTACGGACAATGAGCAGTTCTTC.

The chain joins TRBV5-1 to TRBJ1-1, with 9 bases that match TRBD1. Trimming removed 7 bases from V and 7 bases from J; junction bases left unmatched: 8. From germline, CDR1 is SGHRS and CDR2 YFSETQ. This CDR3 contains 13 residues. In DNA form, the CDR3 reads TGCGCCAGCCGTTTGACAGGGGGGATTGAAGCTTTCTTT. Residues: CASRLTGGIEAFF.

CDR3 loop: CSAQGDEQFF. Here the CDR3 DNA reads TGCAGTGCTCAGGGCGATGAGCAGTTCTTC. The rearrangement links TRBV20-1 to TRBJ2-1, with D perhaps matching TRBD1 (5 bases). CDR1 and CDR2 from the germline V gene are DFQATT and SNEGSKA (reference sequence). Between the trimmed V and J ends, which lost 5 bases and 8 bases, there was a span of 7 bases. The CDR3 sequence is 10 residues long.

The chain has TRBV18 and TRBJ2-1; 9 positions agree with TRBD1. V trimming: 6 bases; J trimming: 5 bases; junction bases outside the gene matches: 5. CDR3 size: 14 residues. Germline assignment: CDR1 KGHSH and CDR2 LQKENI. The CDR3 protein is CASSRDREHNEQFF. CDR3 in DNA: TGTGCCAGCTCGCGGGACAGGGAACACAATGAGCAGTTCTTC.

V gene TRBV4-3 combines with J gene TRBJ2-4; TRBD2 aligns across 11 bases. Germline-derived CDR1 and CDR2 are LGHNA and YSLEER. The length of the CDR3 is 14 residues. With V trimmed by 5 bases and J by 5 bases, 2 bases remained unmatched. Here the CDR3 reads CASSKTSGENIQYF. Written as DNA, the CDR3 is TGCGCCAGCAGCAAGACTAGCGGGGAAAACATTCAGTACTTC.

This chain joins TRBV7-2 and TRBJ2-2; D may be TRBD2 (6 bases). V was trimmed by 5 bases and J by 3 bases, leaving 16 bases between them. The CDR3 sequence is 16 residues long. Germline V gene data show CDR1 as SGHTA and CDR2 as FQGNSA. This CDR3 reads CASSPPGLRDTGELFF. The DNA for the CDR3 is TGTGCCAGCAGCCCGCCGGGACTTCGCGACACCGGGGAGCTGTTTTTT.